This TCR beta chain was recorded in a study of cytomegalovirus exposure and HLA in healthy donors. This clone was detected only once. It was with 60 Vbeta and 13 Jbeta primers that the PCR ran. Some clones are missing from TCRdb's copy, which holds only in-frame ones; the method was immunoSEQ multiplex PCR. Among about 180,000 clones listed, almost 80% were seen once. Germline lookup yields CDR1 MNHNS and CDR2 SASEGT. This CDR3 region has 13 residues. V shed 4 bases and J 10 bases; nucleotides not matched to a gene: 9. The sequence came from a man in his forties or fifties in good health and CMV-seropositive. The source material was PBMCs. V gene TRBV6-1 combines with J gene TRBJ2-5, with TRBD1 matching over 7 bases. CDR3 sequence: CASSAEGGLIQYF. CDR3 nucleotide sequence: TGTGCCAGCAGTGCGGAAGGGGGCCTAATCCAGTACTTC.